A selection of T cell receptor beta chains follows, all from one sample in a study of T cells expressing NK-cell markers. Each CDR3 protein gets one entry in TCRdb, which reprocessed the 5' RACE reads and gives no DNA. Its listing shows roughly 390,000 distinct CDR3 sequences. The sample was blood T cells: a sorted CD56 or NKG2C T cell subset, CD4+ or CD8+ T cells, or bulk PBMC T cells (not recorded which). The receptor source for this set is a man aged 18 to 69 in good health. CDR3s include the opening cysteine and the closing phenylalanine or tryptophan.

TRBV12-3/TRBV12-4	TRBJ1-6	CASRTSVGRNSPLHF
TRBV11-2	TRBJ2-5	CASSSSVTSGGETQYF
TRBV24-1	TRBJ2-2	CATSEGHARSPGELFF
TRBV28	TRBJ1-4	CASSSTNEKLFF
TRBV16	TRBJ2-7	CASSQSGEQYF
TRBV10-3	TRBJ2-5	CAISESSLASETQYF
TRBV5-1	TRBJ2-2	CASSSDRGSDTGELFF
TRBV5-1	TRBJ1-6	CASSLVALPGEGNSPLHF
TRBV20-1	TRBJ1-5	CSAGGGTRGNQPQHF
TRBV6-1	TRBJ2-3	CASGGQGYSGDTQYF
TRBV29-1	TRBJ2-5	CSVPGTSGGVETQYF
TRBV4-2	TRBJ2-3	CASSIAGGLTDTQYF
TRBV7-9	TRBJ2-3	CASSLESGRDTQYF
TRBV18	TRBJ1-6	CASSPLSQGNSYNSPLHF
TRBV6-1	TRBJ1-4	CASVWGQLSTNEKLFF
TRBV5-1	TRBJ2-2	CASSSGLAPTGELFF
TRBV19	TRBJ1-4	CASSIDRGGDEKLFF
TRBV27	TRBJ1-1	CASSFQGAGLGTEAFF
TRBV7-2	TRBJ2-5	CASSLALAEDEETQYF
TRBV28	TRBJ2-1	CASSGTGGLRQFF
TRBV7-8	TRBJ1-5	CASSLGTVPNQPQHF
TRBV6-2/TRBV6-3	TRBJ2-7	CASSRPTGLYEQYF
TRBV7-6	TRBJ2-7	CASSGSLAGEQYF
TRBV20-1	TRBJ2-3	CSARDMILAGVDTQYF
TRBV6-2/TRBV6-3	TRBJ2-7	CASSTGRISYEQYF
TRBV14	TRBJ2-7	CASSTWDYPYEQYF
TRBV9	TRBJ1-6	CASSVTGLDSPLHF
TRBV12-3/TRBV12-4	TRBJ2-2	CASTPKRGPAGELFF
TRBV12-3/TRBV12-4	TRBJ1-4	CASSLGGKRGEKLFF
TRBV12-3/TRBV12-4	TRBJ1-2	CASNGRGYGYTF
TRBV7-8	TRBJ2-7	CASSPPSGLAGAYEQYF
TRBV6-1	TRBJ2-7	CASTRDYNSYEQYF
TRBV5-4	TRBJ2-7	CASGAQSRGSSYEQYF
TRBV12-5	TRBJ1-5	CASGLESRQPQHF
TRBV6-5	TRBJ1-1	CASSYGDRAEAFF
TRBV7-6	TRBJ2-7	CASSLGGGAVYEQYF
TRBV20-1	TRBJ1-1	CSAPGRGQTAFF